The T cell receptor beta chain under discussion was sequenced for a study of blood T cells in healthy people across ages. Overall study results and limits: Researchers report that TCR beta diversity correlated strongly with naive T cell percentage.

A sample-barcoded 5' primer and a J-beta primer mix were used in a second PCR of about 7 to 12 cycles. A 12-random-nucleotide template-switch adaptor tagged each cDNA molecule. From the 5' RACE reads, TCRdb called clonotypes with MiXCR, one entry per CDR3 protein. Counted here are about 700,000 distinct CDR3 sequences, 32% occurring once; the ten biggest clones make up 15%. Each sample yielded at least 5 micrograms of PBMC total RNA. As regards this clonotype: The antigen is unknown. A much bigger clone sits one base away, suggesting this may be a read error.

This CDR3 has 15 amino acids. In germline, CDR1 is SQVTM, CDR2 ANQGSEA. The chain has TRBV29-1 and TRBJ2-3, with TRBD1 as a possible D gene (5 bases). Sequencing input: blood. The clonotype originates from a woman over 75 in good health. CDR3 residues: CSVKEEGAEADTQYF. Here the CDR3 DNA reads TGCAGCGTTAAAGAGGAAGGGGCCGAAGCAGATACGCAGTATTTT.